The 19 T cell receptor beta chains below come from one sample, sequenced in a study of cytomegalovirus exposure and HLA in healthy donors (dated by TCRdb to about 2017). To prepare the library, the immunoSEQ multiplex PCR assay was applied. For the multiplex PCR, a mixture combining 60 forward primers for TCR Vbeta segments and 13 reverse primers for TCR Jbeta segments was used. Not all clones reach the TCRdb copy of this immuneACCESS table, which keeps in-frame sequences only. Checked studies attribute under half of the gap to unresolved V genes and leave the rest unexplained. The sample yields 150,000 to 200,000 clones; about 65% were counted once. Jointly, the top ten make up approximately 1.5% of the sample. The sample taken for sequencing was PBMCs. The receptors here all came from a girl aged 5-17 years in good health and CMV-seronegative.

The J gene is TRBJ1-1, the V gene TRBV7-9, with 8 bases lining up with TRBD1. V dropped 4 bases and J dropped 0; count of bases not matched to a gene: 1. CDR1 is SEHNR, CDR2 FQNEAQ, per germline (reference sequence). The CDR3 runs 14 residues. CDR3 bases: TGTGCCAGCAGCTCGGGACAGGTGAACACTGAAGCTTTCTTT. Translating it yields CASSSGQVNTEAFF.

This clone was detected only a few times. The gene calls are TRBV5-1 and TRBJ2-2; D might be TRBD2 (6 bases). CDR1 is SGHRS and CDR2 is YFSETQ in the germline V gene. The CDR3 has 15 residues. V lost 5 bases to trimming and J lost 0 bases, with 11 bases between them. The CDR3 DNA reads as TGCGCCAGCAGAGGAGGGACGGCGAACACCGGGGAGCTGTTTTTT. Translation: CASRGGTANTGELFF.

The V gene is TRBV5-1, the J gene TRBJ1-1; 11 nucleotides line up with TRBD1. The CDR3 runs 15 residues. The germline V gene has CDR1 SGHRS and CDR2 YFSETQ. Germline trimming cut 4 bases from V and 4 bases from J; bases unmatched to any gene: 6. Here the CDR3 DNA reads TGCGCCAGCAGCGCCTCCGGGACAGGGGGCACTGAAGCTTTCTTT. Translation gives CASSASGTGGTEAFF. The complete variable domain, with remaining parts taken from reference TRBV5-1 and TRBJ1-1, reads KAGVTQTPRYLIKTRGQQVTLSCSPISGHRSVSWYQQTPGQGLQFLFEYFSETQRNKGNFPGRFSGRQFSNSRSEMNVSTLELGDSALYLCASSASGTGGTEAFFGQGTRLTVV.

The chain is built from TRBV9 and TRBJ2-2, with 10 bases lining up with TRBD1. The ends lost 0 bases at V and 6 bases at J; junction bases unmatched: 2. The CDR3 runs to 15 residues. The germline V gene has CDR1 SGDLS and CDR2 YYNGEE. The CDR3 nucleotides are TGTGCCAGCAGCGTAGGGACAGGGGGACCCGGGGAGCTGTTTTTT. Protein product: CASSVGTGGPGELFF. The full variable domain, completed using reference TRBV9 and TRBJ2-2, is DSGVTQTPKHLITATGQRVTLRCSPRSGDLSVYWYQQSLDQGLQFLIQYYNGEERAKGNILERFSAQQFPDLHSELNLSSLELGDSALYFCASSVGTGGPGELFFGEGSRLTVL.

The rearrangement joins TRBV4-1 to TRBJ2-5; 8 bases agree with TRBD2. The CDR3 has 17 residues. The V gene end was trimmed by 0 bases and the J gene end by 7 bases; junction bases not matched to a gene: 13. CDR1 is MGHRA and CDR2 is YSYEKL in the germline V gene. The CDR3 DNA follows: TGCGCCAGCAGCCAAGATGGGGCAACTACTAGCGGAGCGACCCAGTACTTC. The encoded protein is CASSQDGATTSGATQYF.

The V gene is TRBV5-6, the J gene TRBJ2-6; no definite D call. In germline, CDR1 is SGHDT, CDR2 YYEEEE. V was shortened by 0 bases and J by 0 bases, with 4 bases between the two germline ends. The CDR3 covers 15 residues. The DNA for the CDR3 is TGTGCCAGCAGCTTGGCGGTCTCTGGGGCCAACGTCCTGACTTTC. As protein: CASSLAVSGANVLTF.

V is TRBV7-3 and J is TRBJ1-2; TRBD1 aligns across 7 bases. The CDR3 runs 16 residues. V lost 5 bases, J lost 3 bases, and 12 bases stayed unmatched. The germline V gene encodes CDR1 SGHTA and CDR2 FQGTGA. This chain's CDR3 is CASSPGTAIGDYGYTF. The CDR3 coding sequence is TGTGCCAGCAGCCCCGGGACAGCAATTGGGGACTATGGCTACACCTTC.

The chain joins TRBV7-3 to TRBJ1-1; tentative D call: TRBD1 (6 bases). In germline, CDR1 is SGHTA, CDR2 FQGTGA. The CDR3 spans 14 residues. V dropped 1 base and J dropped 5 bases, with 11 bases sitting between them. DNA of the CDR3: TGTGCCAGCAGCTTAAGCGCAGGGGATACTGAAGCTTTCTTT. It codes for CASSLSAGDTEAFF. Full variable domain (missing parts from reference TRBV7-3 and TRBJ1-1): GAGVSQTPSNKVTEKGKYVELRCDPISGHTALYWYRQSLGQGPEFLIYFQGTGAADDSGLPNDRFFAVRPEGSVSTLKIQRTERGDSAVYLCASSLSAGDTEAFFGQGTRLTVV.

The CDR3 loop is CASSDQGAGQPQHF. The DNA of the CDR3 is TGTGCCAGCAGTGATCAGGGGGCAGGGCAGCCCCAGCATTTT. The V call is TRBV6-6, the J call TRBJ1-5; 8 nucleotides line up with TRBD1. Unmatched junction bases numbered 7, after V lost 5 bases and J lost 7 bases. Germline values: CDR1 MNHNY, CDR2 SVGAGI (reference sequence). The CDR3 contains 14 residues.

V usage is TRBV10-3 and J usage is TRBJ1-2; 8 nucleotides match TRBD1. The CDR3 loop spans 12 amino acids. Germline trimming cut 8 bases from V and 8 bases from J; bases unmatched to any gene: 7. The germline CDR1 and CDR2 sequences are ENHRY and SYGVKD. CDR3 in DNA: TGTGCCATCCTAACAGGGGGAGGCGGCTACACCTTC. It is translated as CAILTGGGGYTF.

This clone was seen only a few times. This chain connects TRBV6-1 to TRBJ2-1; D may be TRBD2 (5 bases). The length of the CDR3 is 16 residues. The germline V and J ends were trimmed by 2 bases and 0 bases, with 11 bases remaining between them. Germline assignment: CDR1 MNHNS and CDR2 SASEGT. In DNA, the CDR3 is TGTGCCAGCAGTGAATGGCCCGGGAACTCCTACAATGAGCAGTTCTTC. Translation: CASSEWPGNSYNEQFF.

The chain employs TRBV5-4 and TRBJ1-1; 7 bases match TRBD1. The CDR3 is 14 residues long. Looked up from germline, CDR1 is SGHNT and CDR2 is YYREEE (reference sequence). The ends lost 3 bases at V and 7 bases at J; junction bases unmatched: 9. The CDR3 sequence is CASSYVGQKFEAFF. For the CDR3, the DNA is TGTGCCAGCAGCTACGTGGGACAGAAGTTTGAAGCTTTCTTT.

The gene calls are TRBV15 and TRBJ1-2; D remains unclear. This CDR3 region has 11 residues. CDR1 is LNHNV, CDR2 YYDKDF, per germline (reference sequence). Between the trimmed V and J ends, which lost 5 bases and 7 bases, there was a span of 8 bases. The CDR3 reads CATSQRGGYTF. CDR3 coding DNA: TGTGCCACCAGCCAGCGGGGTGGCTACACCTTC.

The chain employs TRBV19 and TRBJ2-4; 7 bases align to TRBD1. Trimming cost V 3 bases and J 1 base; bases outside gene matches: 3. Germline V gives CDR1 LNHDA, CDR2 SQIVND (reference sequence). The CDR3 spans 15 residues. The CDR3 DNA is TGTGCCAGTAGTATGATACAGGGGGCCAAAAACATTCAGTACTTC. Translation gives CASSMIQGAKNIQYF.

The CDR3, as DNA: TGTGCCAGCAGCTCGGCGAGGACAGCAACCTACGAGCAGTACTTC. Its translation: CASSSARTATYEQYF. This chain uses TRBV5-6 with TRBJ2-7, with D perhaps TRBD1 (6 bases). V lost 3 bases to trimming and J lost 2 bases, with 15 bases between them. CDR3 size: 15 residues. The germline CDR1 and CDR2 sequences are SGHDT and YYEEEE.

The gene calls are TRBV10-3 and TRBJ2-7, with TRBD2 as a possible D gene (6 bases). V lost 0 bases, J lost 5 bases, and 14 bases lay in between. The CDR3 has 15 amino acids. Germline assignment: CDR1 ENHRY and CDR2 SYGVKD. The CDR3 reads CAISESGLLGNEQYF. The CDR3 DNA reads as TGTGCCATCAGTGAGTCGGGACTCCTAGGCAACGAGCAGTACTTC.

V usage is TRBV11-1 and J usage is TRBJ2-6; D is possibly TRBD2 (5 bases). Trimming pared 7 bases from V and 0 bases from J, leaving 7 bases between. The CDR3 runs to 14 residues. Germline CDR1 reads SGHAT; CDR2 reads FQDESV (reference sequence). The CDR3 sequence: CASKEDSGANVLTF. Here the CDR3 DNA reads TGTGCCAGCAAGGAGGACTCTGGGGCCAACGTCCTGACTTTC.

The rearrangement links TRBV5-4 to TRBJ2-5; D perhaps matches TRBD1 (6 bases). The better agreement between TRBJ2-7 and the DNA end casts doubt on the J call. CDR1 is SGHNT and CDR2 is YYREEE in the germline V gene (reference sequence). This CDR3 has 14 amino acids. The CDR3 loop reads CASRSDQGIHEQYF. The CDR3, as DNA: TGTGCCAGCAGGAGTGACCAGGGGATCCACGAGCAGTACTTC.

The CDR3: CASSAGSNEKLFF. The CDR3 coding sequence is TGCGCCAGCAGCGCAGGTTCTAATGAAAAACTGTTTTTT. This chain joins TRBV5-1 and TRBJ1-4, with unresolved D. V lost 4 bases, J lost 3 bases, and 7 bases lay in between. The CDR3 is made up of 13 amino acids. Per the germline V gene, CDR1 is SGHRS and CDR2 is YFSETQ.